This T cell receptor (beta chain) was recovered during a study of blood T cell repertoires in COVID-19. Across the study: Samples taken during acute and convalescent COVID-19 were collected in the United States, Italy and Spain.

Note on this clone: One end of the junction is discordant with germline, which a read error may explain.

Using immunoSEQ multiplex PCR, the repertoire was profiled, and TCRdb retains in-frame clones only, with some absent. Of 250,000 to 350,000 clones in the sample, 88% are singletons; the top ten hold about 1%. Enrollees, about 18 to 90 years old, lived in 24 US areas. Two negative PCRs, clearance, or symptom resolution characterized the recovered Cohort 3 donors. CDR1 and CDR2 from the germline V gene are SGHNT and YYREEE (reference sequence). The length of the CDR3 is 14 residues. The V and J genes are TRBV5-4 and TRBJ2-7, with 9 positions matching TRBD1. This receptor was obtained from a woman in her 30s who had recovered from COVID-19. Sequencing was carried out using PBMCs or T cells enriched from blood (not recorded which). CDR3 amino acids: CASSAGQGSANKDF. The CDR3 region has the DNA TGTGCCAGCTCCGCTGGACAGGGGAGTGCCAATAAGGACTTC.